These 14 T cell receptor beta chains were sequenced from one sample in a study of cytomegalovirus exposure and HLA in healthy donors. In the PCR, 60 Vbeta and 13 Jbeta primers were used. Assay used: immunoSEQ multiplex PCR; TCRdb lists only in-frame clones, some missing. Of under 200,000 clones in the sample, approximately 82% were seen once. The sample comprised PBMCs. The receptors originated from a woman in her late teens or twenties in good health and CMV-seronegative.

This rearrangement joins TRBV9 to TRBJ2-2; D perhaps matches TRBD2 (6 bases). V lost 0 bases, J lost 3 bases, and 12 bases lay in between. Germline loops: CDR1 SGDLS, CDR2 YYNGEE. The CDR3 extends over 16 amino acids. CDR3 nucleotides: TGTGCCAGCAGCGTAGGTCTAGCGAGGTACACCGGGGAGCTGTTTTTT. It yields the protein CASSVGLARYTGELFF.

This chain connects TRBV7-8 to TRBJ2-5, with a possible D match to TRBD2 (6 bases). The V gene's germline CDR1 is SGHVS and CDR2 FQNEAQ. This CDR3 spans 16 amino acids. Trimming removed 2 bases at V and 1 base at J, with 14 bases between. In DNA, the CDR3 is TGTGCCAGCAGCTTATACGCTAGCGCCCCCCAAGAGACCCAGTACTTC. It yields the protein CASSLYASAPQETQYF.

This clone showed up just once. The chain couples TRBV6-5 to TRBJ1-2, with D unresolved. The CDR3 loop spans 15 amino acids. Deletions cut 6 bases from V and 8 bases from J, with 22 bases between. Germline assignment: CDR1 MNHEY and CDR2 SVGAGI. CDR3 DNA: TGTGCCAGCAGGCCCAACTACTCTCTCCGCGAAGGCTACACCTTC. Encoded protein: CASRPNYSLREGYTF.

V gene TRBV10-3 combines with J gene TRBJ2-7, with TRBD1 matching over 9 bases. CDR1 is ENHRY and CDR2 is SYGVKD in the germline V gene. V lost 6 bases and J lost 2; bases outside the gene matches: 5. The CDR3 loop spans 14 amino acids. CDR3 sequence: CAIRPGQGAYEQYF. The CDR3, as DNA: TGTGCCATCAGGCCGGGACAGGGAGCCTACGAGCAGTACTTC.

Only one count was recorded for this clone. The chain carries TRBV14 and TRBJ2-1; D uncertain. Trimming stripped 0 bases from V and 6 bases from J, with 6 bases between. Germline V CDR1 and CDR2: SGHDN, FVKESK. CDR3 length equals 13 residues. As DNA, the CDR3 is TGTGCCAGCAGCCAAGACGTACTCAATGAGCAGTTCTTC. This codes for CASSQDVLNEQFF.

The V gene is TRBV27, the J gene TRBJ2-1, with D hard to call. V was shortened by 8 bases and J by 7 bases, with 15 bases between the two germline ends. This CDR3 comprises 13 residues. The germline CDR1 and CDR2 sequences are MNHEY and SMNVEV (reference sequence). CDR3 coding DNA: TGTGCCAGCTCCACCCTAGTGGAGAATGAGCAGTTCTTC. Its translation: CASSTLVENEQFF.

The CDR3 here is CATLREAGAGTGELFF. The CDR3 DNA follows: TGTGCCACCCTCCGAGAGGCGGGAGCAGGTACCGGGGAGCTGTTTTTT. This chain links TRBV19 with TRBJ2-2; 7 bases are shared with TRBD2. Germline lookup yields CDR1 LNHDA and CDR2 SQIVND (reference sequence). The CDR3 is made up of 16 amino acids. The V segment lost 10 bases and the J segment 5 bases; nucleotides outside the gene matches: 16.

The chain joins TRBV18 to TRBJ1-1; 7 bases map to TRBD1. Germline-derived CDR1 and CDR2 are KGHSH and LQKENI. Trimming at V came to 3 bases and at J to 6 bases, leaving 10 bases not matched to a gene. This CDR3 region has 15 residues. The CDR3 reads CASSPSDRVGAEAFF. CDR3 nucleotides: TGTGCCAGCTCACCTTCAGACAGGGTTGGGGCTGAAGCTTTCTTT. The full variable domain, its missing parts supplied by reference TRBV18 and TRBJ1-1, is NAGVMQNPRHLVRRRGQEARLRCSPMKGHSHVYWYRQLPEEGLKFMVYLQKENIIDESGMPKERFSAEFPKEGPSILRIQQVVRGDSAAYFCASSPSDRVGAEAFFGQGTRLTVV.

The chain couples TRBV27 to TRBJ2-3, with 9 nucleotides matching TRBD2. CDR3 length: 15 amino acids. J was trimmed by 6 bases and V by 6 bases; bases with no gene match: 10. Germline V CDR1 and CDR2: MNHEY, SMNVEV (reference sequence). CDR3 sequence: CASSRTSGWLDTQYF. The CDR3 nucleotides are TGTGCCAGCAGCCGCACTAGCGGGTGGTTGGATACGCAGTATTTT.

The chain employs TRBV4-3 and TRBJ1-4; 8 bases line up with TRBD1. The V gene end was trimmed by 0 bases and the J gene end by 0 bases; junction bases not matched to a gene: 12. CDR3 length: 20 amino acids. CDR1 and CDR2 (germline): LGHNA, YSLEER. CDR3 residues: CASSQDGRQGALATNEKLFF. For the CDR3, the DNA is TGCGCCAGCAGCCAAGATGGGCGTCAGGGGGCCCTTGCAACTAATGAAAAACTGTTTTTT.

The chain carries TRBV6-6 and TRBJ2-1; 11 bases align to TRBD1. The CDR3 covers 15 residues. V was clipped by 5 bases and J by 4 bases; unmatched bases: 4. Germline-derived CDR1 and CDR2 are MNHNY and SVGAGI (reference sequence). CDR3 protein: CASSNRDRGYNEQFF. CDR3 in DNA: TGTGCCAGCAGTAACCGGGACAGGGGGTACAATGAGCAGTTCTTC.

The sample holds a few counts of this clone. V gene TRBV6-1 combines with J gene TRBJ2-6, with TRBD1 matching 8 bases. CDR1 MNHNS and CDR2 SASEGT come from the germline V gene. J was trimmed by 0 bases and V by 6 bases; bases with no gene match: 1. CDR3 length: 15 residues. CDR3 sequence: CASRTGVSGANVLTF. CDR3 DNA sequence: TGTGCCAGCAGGACAGGGGTCTCTGGGGCCAACGTCCTGACTTTC.

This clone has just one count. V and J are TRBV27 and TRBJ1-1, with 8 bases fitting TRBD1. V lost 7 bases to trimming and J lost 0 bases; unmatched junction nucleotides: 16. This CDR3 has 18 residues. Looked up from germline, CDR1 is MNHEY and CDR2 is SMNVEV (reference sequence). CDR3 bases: TGTGCCAGCACACCAATAATAAACAGGGGGGGGATGAACACTGAAGCTTTCTTT. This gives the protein CASTPIINRGGMNTEAFF.

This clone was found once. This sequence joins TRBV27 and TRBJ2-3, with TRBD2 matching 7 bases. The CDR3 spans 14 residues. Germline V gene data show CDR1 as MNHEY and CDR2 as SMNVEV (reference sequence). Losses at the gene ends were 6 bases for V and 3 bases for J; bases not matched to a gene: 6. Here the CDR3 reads CASRTAGITDTQYF. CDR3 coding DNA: TGTGCCAGCAGGACAGCGGGAATTACAGATACGCAGTATTTT.